Presented here are 4 T cell receptor beta chains from one specimen sequenced in a study of regulatory T cells in long-lasting Graves disease. iRepertoire HTBI primers and Arm-PCR of CDR3 regions built TCR beta libraries. TCRdb re-analysed the multiplex PCR reads in MiXCR, keeping a single row per CDR3 protein. The table records roughly 440,000 distinct CDR3 sequences, roughly 15% of them present only once. Time point meaning: newly diagnosed GD, antithyroid drugs for less than 3 months. There was RNA extracted from PBMCs, and the TCR library was made from it. These records were also assigned to another study, of T cells in Graves' hyperthyroidism and ophthalmopathy.

The sequencing used peripheral blood mononuclear cells (PBMCs), collected at new diagnosis, from a patient treated with antithyroid drugs. The receptors come from a woman under 30 with Graves disease.

There are a few counts of this clonotype. The chain is built from TRBV11-2 and TRBJ2-5; the D call may be TRBD1 or TRBD2 (5 bases each). V lost 5 bases and J lost 3, with 13 bases in between. Germline CDR1 SGHAT, CDR2 FQNNGV. This CDR3 has 14 residues. CDR3 sequence: CASSIAGTEETQYF. The DNA of the CDR3 is TGTGCCAGCAGCATCGCCGGGACCGAAGAGACCCAGTACTTC.

V usage is TRBV5-8 and J usage is TRBJ2-3; D is possibly TRBD1 (6 bases). The germline gives CDR1 SGHTS, CDR2 YDEGEE. The length of the CDR3 is 14 residues. V lost 1 base and J lost 6, with 12 bases in between. The CDR3 DNA reads as TGTGCCAGCAGCTTGCGACTCCAGGGGGATACGCAGTATTTT. Translated: CASSLRLQGDTQYF.

The rearrangement links TRBV6-2 or TRBV6-3 to TRBJ2-3; a weak D match, TRBD1 (5 bases). Germline V gives CDR1 MNHEY, CDR2 SVGEGT. CDR3 size: 14 residues. V shed 2 bases and J shed 2 bases, with 8 bases lying between them. CDR3 loop: CASSYRQLTDTQYF. CDR3 DNA sequence: TGTGCCAGCAGTTACAGACAGCTCACAGATACGCAGTATTTT.

This clonotype was recorded only once. The rearrangement links TRBV6-2 or TRBV6-3 to TRBJ1-5; maybe TRBD1 (6 bases). The CDR3 runs 14 residues. Germline values: CDR1 MNHEY, CDR2 SVGEGT. Trimming pared 5 bases from V and 0 bases from J, leaving 8 bases between. CDR3 coding DNA: TGTGCCAGCAGTCCGACAGGTAGCAATCAGCCCCAGCATTTT. It is translated as CASSPTGSNQPQHF.